Described below is a single T cell receptor (beta chain) sequence and its context. No antigen is known for it. This record belongs to a study of T cells in localized non-small cell lung cancer. The study, taken as a whole, reports: A median of around 60 clones ranked among the top 100 in tumor appeared in adjacent lung. Sequencing covered just one tumor region, so heterogeneity cannot be ruled out.

Trimming took 6 bases from V and 5 from J; bases not matched to a gene: 7. Germline V gene lookup returns CDR1 WNHNN and CDR2 SYGVQD (reference sequence). There are 15 residues in the CDR3. The assay was immunoSEQ multiplex PCR, and TCRdb's table has in-frame clones only and misses some. The sample consists of approximately 26,000 clones, 81% of them appearing once. The sample was peripheral blood, taken before any cancer treatment. The chain recombines TRBV10-1 with TRBJ2-5; 12 bases are shared with TRBD1. The sequence was obtained from a man between 35 and 75 years old with stage III squamous cell lung carcinoma. CDR3 DNA sequence: TGCGCCAGCAGCTCGGGACAGGGGGCATGGGAGACCCAGTACTTC. As protein: CASSSGQGAWETQYF.